There are a few counts of the clone carrying this T cell receptor (beta chain). Its antigen is undetermined. Germline V gives CDR1 LGHNA, CDR2 YNFKEQ. The length of the CDR3 is 14 residues. V was clipped by 3 bases and J by 5 bases; unmatched bases: 3. This sample stems from a study of early T cells in non-severe SARS-CoV-2 infection. Whole-study context: Chains were not paired, and sequencing was done on bulk RNA from unsorted whole blood.

Researchers tagged individual cDNA molecules with unique molecular identifiers. TCRdb re-analysed the 5' RACE reads in MiXCR, keeping a single row per CDR3 protein. The data show around 27,000 distinct CDR3 sequences, under 10% seen once. Study observations and caveats: The matching step, a VDJdb search, favored anti-spike CD8 responses and missed private and CD4 specificities.

The sample comprised whole blood. The receptor was derived from an adult who was a healthcare worker with PCR-confirmed SARS-CoV-2 infection or an uninfected control (not recorded which). V and J are TRBV4-2 and TRBJ2-3; 9 nucleotides match TRBD1. The CDR3 reads CASSHGDREDTQYF. CDR3 in DNA: TGTGCCAGCAGCCACGGGGACAGGGAAGATACGCAGTATTTT.